What follows is one T cell receptor beta chain and its context. Its cognate antigen is unknown. Germline CDR1 is DFQATT and CDR2 is SNEGSKA (reference sequence). The CDR3 runs 12 residues. The individuals who served as donors were healthy Caucasians living in Russia, aged roughly 6 to 100. A second PCR of roughly 7 to 11 cycles used a sample-barcoded 5' primer and a J-beta primer mix. Every single cDNA molecule received a tag from a template-switch adaptor with 12 random nucleotides. TCRdb used MiXCR to reprocess the 5' RACE reads, holding one entry per CDR3 protein. The table includes about 640,000 distinct CDR3 sequences, roughly three fifths detected once. This sample was taken from a study of blood T cells in healthy people across ages. Study-wide points: Unsorted PBMCs ruled out conclusive naive versus antigen-experienced comparison. In older individuals, TCR beta diversity per million T cells was lower, falling roughly linearly with age.

Source material: blood. The TCR comes from a man between 60 and 75 years old in good health. The chain links TRBV20-1 to TRBJ1-5, with TRBD1 matching over 10 bases. In DNA form, the CDR3 reads TGCAGCGTGACAGGGGGCGATCAGCCCCAGCATTTT. It specifies CSVTGGDQPQHF.